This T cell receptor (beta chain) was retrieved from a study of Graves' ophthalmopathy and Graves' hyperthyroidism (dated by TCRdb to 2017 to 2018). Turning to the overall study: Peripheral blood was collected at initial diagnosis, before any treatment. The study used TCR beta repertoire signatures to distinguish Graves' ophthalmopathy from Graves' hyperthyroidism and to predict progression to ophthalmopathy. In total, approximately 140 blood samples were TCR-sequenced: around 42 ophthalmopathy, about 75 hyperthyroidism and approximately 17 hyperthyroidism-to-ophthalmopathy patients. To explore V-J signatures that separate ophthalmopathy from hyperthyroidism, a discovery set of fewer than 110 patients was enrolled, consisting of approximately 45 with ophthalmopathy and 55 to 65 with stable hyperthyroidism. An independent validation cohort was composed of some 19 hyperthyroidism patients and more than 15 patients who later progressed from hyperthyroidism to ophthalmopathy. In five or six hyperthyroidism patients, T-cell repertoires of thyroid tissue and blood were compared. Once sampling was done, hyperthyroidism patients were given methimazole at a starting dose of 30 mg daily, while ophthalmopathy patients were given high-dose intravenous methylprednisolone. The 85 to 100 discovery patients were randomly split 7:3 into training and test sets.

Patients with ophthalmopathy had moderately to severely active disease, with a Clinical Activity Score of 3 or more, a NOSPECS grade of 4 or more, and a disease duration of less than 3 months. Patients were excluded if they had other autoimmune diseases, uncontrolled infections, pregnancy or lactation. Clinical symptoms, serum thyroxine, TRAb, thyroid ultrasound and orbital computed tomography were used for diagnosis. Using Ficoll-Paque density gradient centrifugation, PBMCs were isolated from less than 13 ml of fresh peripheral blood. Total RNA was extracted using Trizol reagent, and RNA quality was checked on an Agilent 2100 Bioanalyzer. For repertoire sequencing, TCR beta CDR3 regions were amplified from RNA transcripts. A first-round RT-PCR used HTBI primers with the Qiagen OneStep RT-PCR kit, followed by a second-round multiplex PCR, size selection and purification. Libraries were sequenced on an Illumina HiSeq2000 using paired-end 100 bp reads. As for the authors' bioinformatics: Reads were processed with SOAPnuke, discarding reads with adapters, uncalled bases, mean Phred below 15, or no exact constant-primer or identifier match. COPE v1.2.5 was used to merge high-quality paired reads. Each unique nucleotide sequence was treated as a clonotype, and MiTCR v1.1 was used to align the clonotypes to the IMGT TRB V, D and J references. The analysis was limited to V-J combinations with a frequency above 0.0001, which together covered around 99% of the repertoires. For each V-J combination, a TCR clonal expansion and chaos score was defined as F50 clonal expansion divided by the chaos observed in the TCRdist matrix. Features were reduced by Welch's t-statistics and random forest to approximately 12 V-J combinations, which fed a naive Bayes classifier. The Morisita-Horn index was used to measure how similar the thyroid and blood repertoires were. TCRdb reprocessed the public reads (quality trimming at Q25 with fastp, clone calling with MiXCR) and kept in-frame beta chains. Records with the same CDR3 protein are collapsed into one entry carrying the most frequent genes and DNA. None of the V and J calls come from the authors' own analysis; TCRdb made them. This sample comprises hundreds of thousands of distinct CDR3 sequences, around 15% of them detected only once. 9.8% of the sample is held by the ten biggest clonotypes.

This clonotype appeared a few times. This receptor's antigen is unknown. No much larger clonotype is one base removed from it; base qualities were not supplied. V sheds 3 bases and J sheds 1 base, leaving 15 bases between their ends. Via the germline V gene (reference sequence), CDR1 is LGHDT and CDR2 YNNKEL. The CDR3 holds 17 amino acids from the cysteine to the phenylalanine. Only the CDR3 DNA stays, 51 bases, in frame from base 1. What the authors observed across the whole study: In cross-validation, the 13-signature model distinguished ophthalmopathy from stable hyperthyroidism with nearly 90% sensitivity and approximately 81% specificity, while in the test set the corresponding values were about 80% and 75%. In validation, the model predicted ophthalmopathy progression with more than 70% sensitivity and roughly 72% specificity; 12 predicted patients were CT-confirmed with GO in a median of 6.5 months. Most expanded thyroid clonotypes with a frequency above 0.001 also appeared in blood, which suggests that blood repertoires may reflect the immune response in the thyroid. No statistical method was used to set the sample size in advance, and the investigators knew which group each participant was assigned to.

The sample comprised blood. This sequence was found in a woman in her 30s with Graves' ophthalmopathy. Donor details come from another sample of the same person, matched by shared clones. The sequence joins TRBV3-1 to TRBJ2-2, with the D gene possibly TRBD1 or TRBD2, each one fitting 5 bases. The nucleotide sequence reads TGTGCCAGCAGCCAGGAACCCGGGACGCTGAACACCGGGGAGCTGTTTTTT. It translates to CASSQEPGTLNTGELFF.